The next 27 T cell receptor beta chains were all read from a single sample in a study of shared clonotypes between healthy human individuals. Here immunoSEQ multiplex PCR was the method, and the copy in TCRdb shows in-frame clones only, minus some. Of about 770,000 clones listed, around 77% were seen once; the top ten hold under 2%. Specimen: memory CD4+ T cells sorted from blood. Documented subset: CD45RA-negative fraction. All receptors derive from a woman in her twenties or thirties in good health.

The V call is TRBV29-1, the J call TRBJ2-5; a possible D gene is TRBD2 (5 bases). The CDR3 runs to 14 residues. Germline-derived CDR1 and CDR2 are SQVTM and ANQGSEA. With 3 bases removed from V and 7 bases from J, the gap between germline ends came to 18 bases. CDR3 loop: CSVERAGRVGTQYF. In DNA form, the CDR3 reads TGCAGCGTTGAGAGGGCCGGGCGGGTTGGGACCCAGTACTTC.

This clone has just a few counts. This sequence joins TRBV7-2 and TRBJ2-1; 13 nucleotides agree with TRBD2. J lost 4 bases, V lost 5 bases, and 5 bases had no gene match. This CDR3 has 16 amino acids. Per the germline V gene, CDR1 is SGHTA and CDR2 is FQGNSA. DNA for the CDR3: TGTGCCAGCAGCGCGACGGGACTAGCGGGGTACAATGAGCAGTTCTTC. Protein sequence: CASSATGLAGYNEQFF.

The chain is built from TRBV6-1 and TRBJ1-3, with no clear D. CDR1 and CDR2 from the germline V gene are MNHNS and SASEGT. CDR3 length equals 14 residues. Between the trimmed V and J ends, which lost 6 bases and 3 bases, there was a span of 12 bases. The CDR3, as DNA: TGTGCCAGCAGGCTAGACGCTGGTGGAAACACCATATATTTT. Translation: CASRLDAGGNTIYF.

This chain connects TRBV27 to TRBJ1-2; D is possibly TRBD1 (6 bases). Trimming took off 5 bases at V and 3 bases at J, with 13 bases between the two ends. The germline V gene encodes CDR1 MNHEY and CDR2 SMNVEV (reference sequence). This CDR3 region has 14 residues. In DNA, the CDR3 is TGTGCCAGCAGTCGGACAGAAAAATACTATGGCTACACCTTC. Its protein product is CASSRTEKYYGYTF.

This clone was picked up a small number of times. The CDR3 region has the DNA TGTGCCAGCAGTCCTCAGGGGACTAGCTCCTACGAGCAGTACTTC. This sequence encodes CASSPQGTSSYEQYF. This rearrangement joins TRBV27 to TRBJ2-7; 8 bases are a match to TRBD2. Trimming took 5 bases from V and 0 from J; bases not matched to a gene: 6. The CDR3 is made up of 15 amino acids. Germline lookup yields CDR1 MNHEY and CDR2 SMNVEV (reference sequence).

This clone has just a few counts. The V gene is TRBV19, the J gene TRBJ1-2, with 8 nucleotides matching TRBD1. Germline CDR1 reads LNHDA; CDR2 reads SQIVND (reference sequence). CDR3 length: 16 residues. Trimming removed 8 bases from V and 0 bases from J; junction bases left unmatched: 11. The CDR3 DNA follows: TGTGCCAGTTTGGGAAATGGACAGGGCGCTAACTATGGCTACACCTTC. Protein: CASLGNGQGANYGYTF.

The V call is TRBV10-1, the J call TRBJ1-1; unclear D gene. CDR1 is WNHNN, CDR2 SYGVQD, per germline (reference sequence). V gave up 7 bases and J gave up 4 bases, with 13 bases separating them. The CDR3 spans 13 residues. The CDR3 protein is CASMKVLATEAFF. CDR3 bases: TGCGCCAGCATGAAGGTTTTAGCCACTGAAGCTTTCTTT.

The chain recombines TRBV5-6 with TRBJ2-4; 7 positions match TRBD2. With 2 bases clipped from V and 8 bases from J, the junction kept 4 bases outside the gene matches. Germline assignment: CDR1 SGHDT and CDR2 YYEEEE. The CDR3 runs to 13 residues. CDR3 DNA: TGTGCCAGCAGCTTCCTTCGGGGGGACATTCAGTACTTC. Its translation: CASSFLRGDIQYF.

The gene calls are TRBV7-8 and TRBJ1-2; D gene ambiguous. V gave up 3 bases and J gave up 3 bases, with 14 bases separating them. The CDR3 loop spans 15 amino acids. Germline loops: CDR1 SGHVS, CDR2 FQNEAQ. CDR3 DNA: TGTGCCAGCAGCTTGAGTGGGGAAGGCGACTATGGCTACACCTTC. Its translation: CASSLSGEGDYGYTF.

The rearrangement joins TRBV5-8 to TRBJ1-1, with 10 bases identical to TRBD1. The V gene's germline CDR1 is SGHTS and CDR2 YDEGEE. The junction had 8 bases not matched to a gene; V was cut back by 3 bases and J by 0 bases. The CDR3 covers 17 residues. CDR3 nucleotide sequence: TGTGCCAGCAGCTCGGGACAGGGGCAGTTAATGAACACTGAAGCTTTCTTT. Protein: CASSSGQGQLMNTEAFF.

The V gene is TRBV7-8, the J gene TRBJ2-5; D is perhaps TRBD2 (5 bases). The CDR3 has 16 amino acids. The V end lost 5 bases, the J end lost 1 base, and 17 bases lay between the germline ends. Germline lookup yields CDR1 SGHVS and CDR2 FQNEAQ. The CDR3 loop is CASSPTLRDSQETQYF. CDR3 bases: TGTGCCAGCAGCCCCACCCTTCGGGATTCCCAAGAGACCCAGTACTTC.

V is TRBV6-5 and J is TRBJ2-7; maybe TRBD1 (6 bases). Germline V lookup: CDR1 MNHEY, CDR2 SVGAGI. Trimming removed 6 bases at V and 3 bases at J, with 12 bases between. The CDR3 covers 13 residues. In DNA form, the CDR3 reads TGTGCCAGCAGAGCAGGGGAGATCTACGAGCAGTACTTC. It yields the protein CASRAGEIYEQYF.

The rearrangement uses TRBV2 and TRBJ1-2; 7 nucleotides match TRBD1. Germline V lookup: CDR1 SNHLY, CDR2 FYNNEI. This CDR3 region has 14 residues. V shed 4 bases, J shed 4 bases, and the junction held 6 bases outside the gene matches. The CDR3 bases are TGTGCCAGCAGTGGAAGGGGGCTTAGCTATGGCTACACCTTC. This encodes CASSGRGLSYGYTF.

J is TRBJ2-1 and V is TRBV4-1; D is ambiguous. The CDR3 length is 16 residues. V shed 0 bases and J shed 7 bases, with 16 bases lying between them. The germline CDR1 and CDR2 sequences are MGHRA and YSYEKL. The CDR3: CASSQEFGTRRNEQFF. CDR3 nucleotides: TGCGCCAGCAGCCAAGAGTTCGGTACACGTCGGAATGAGCAGTTCTTC.

The genes are TRBV18 and TRBJ1-4, with D possibly being TRBD1 (5 bases). V shed 6 bases and J shed 5 bases, with 13 bases lying between them. Germline V gene sequence: CDR1 KGHSH, CDR2 LQKENI. The CDR3 consists of 14 residues. CDR3 DNA: TGTGCCAGCTCGCCGAACGGGGGGAATGAAAAACTGTTTTTT. Its translation is CASSPNGGNEKLFF.

This clone was picked up one time. The J gene is TRBJ2-5, the V gene TRBV6-1; 14 bases are a match to TRBD2. CDR1 is MNHNS and CDR2 is SASEGT in the germline V gene. J lost 5 bases, V lost 1 base, and 6 bases had no gene match. This CDR3 is 17 amino acids long. The DNA of the CDR3 is TGTGCCAGCAGTGAAGGACTAGCGGGAGGGCAGTCGGAGACCCAGTACTTC. This sequence encodes CASSEGLAGGQSETQYF.

This clone was seen a few times. This chain links TRBV7-9 with TRBJ1-1; D is perhaps TRBD1 (5 bases). V lost 1 base and J lost 4, with 16 bases in between. The CDR3 loop spans 16 amino acids. Germline V lookup: CDR1 SEHNR, CDR2 FQNEAQ (reference sequence). This CDR3 is CASSLGDGPQGTEAFF. The DNA for the CDR3 is TGTGCCAGCAGCTTAGGTGACGGCCCGCAGGGCACTGAAGCTTTCTTT.

The rearrangement uses TRBV6-4 and TRBJ1-2, with D tentatively TRBD1 (6 bases). V lost 5 bases and J lost 2, with 12 bases in between. Germline CDR1 and CDR2: MRHNA and SNTAGT. The CDR3 spans 14 residues. The CDR3 coding sequence is TGTGCCAGCAGTCCTTCTGGGACAAACTATGGCTACACCTTC. This codes for CASSPSGTNYGYTF.

The V gene is TRBV5-1, the J gene TRBJ2-2, with D perhaps matching TRBD1 (6 bases). The CDR3 length is 14 residues. CDR1 is SGHRS, CDR2 YFSETQ, per germline. V was trimmed by 4 bases and J by 5 bases, leaving 12 bases between them. The CDR3, as DNA: TGCGCCAGCAGCCCGGACAGATGGACCGGGGAGCTGTTTTTT. Translation: CASSPDRWTGELFF.

The CDR3 region has the DNA TGTGCCAGCAGCTTTTCTCCCTGGGACGCGCGTGAGCAGTACTTC. Protein product: CASSFSPWDAREQYF. The V and J genes are TRBV7-2 and TRBJ2-7, with D perhaps being TRBD1 or TRBD2 (5 bases each). This CDR3 has 15 residues. The V gene's germline CDR1 is SGHTA and CDR2 FQGNSA. V lost 3 bases to trimming and J lost 7 bases, with 19 bases between them.

Only one count was recorded for this clone. The chain combines TRBV10-3 with TRBJ1-2; D possibly corresponds to TRBD1 (6 bases). CDR3 length: 13 residues. Trimming left V 5 bases short and J 2 bases short, with 9 bases between. Per germline, CDR1 ENHRY and CDR2 SYGVKD. The CDR3 bases are TGTGCCATCAGTCGGGACAAGAACTATGGCTACACCTTC. As protein: CAISRDKNYGYTF.

The rearrangement uses TRBV21-1 and TRBJ2-5; whether TRBD1, the table's D call, matches the DNA was not checked. TRBV21-1 is termed a pseudogene. The CDR3 sequence is 16 residues long. In DNA, the CDR3 is TGTGCCAGCAGCAGAGTTAGGGGACAGGGGCGCAGGACCCAGTACTTC. Encoded protein: CASSRVRGQGRRTQYF.

This clone has only a few counts. The V gene is TRBV28, the J gene TRBJ2-7; perhaps TRBD2 as D (5 bases). From germline, CDR1 is MDHEN and CDR2 SYDVKM. There are 13 residues in the CDR3. V was trimmed by 6 bases and J by 3 bases, leaving 12 bases between them. The chain's CDR3 is CASSRGSIYEQYF. The CDR3 DNA sequence: TGTGCCAGCAGCCGAGGGTCCATCTACGAGCAGTACTTC.

The rearrangement uses TRBV15 and TRBJ1-2; D ambiguous. Between the trimmed V and J ends, which lost 1 base and 6 bases, there was a span of 12 bases. CDR3 length: 14 residues. The V gene's germline CDR1 is LNHNV and CDR2 YYDKDF (reference sequence). The CDR3 DNA reads TGTGCCACCAGCAGAGGACTGACGACTGATGGCTACACCTTC. Amino acids: CATSRGLTTDGYTF. Full variable domain (remainder filled in from reference TRBV15 and TRBJ1-2): DAMVIQNPRYQVTQFGKPVTLSCSQTLNHNVMYWYQQKSSQAPKLLFHYYDKDFNNEADTPDNFQSRRPNTSFCFLDIRSPGLGDTAMYLCATSRGLTTDGYTFGSGTRLTVV.

The gene calls are TRBV6-6 and TRBJ1-2; D is unclear. This CDR3 contains 12 residues. Germline V gives CDR1 MNHNY, CDR2 SVGAGI (reference sequence). V was clipped by 7 bases and J by 5 bases, with 11 bases between them. The CDR3 sequence is CASKIGGYGYTF. The CDR3 DNA sequence: TGTGCCAGCAAAATAGGTGGTTATGGCTACACCTTC.

The V and J genes are TRBV19 and TRBJ2-2; TRBD2 matches at 8 bases. CDR1 and CDR2 (germline): LNHDA, SQIVND (reference sequence). The CDR3 has 17 amino acids. Trimming cost V 9 bases and J 8 bases; bases outside gene matches: 20. CDR3 loop: CASRREGTGSGRGELFF. For the CDR3, the DNA is TGTGCCAGCCGTCGGGAGGGGACCGGATCGGGAAGAGGGGAGCTGTTTTTT. Together with reference TRBV19 and TRBJ2-2, the CDR3 gives the full variable domain: DGGITQSPKYLFRKEGQNVTLSCEQNLNHDAMYWYRQDPGQGLRLIYYSQIVNDFQKGDIAEGYSVSREKKESFPLTVTSAQKNPTAFYLCASRREGTGSGRGELFFGEGSRLTVL.

This clone was detected only a few times. The V call is TRBV11-2, the J call TRBJ2-5; D may be TRBD2 (5 bases). V shed 1 base and J shed 2 bases, with 8 bases lying between them. The CDR3 is 14 residues long. Germline V lookup: CDR1 SGHAT, CDR2 FQNNGV. CDR3 nucleotides: TGTGCCAGCAGCTTAGTCCGGACTCAAGAGACCCAGTACTTC. Translating gives CASSLVRTQETQYF.